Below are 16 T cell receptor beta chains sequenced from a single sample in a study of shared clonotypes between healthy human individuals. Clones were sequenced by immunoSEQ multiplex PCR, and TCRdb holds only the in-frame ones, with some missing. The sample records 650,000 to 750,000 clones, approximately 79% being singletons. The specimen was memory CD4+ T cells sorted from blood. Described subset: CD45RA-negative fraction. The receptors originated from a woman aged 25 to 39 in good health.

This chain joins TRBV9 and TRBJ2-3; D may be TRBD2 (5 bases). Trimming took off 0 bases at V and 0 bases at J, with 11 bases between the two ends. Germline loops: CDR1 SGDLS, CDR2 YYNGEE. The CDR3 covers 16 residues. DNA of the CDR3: TGTGCCAGCAGCGTAGGGAGGTTTATTAGCACAGATACGCAGTATTTT. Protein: CASSVGRFISTDTQYF.

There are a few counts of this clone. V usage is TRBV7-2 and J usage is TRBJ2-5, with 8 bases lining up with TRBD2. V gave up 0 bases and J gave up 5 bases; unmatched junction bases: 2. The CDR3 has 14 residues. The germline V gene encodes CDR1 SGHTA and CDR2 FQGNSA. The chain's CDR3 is CASSLASGTETQYF. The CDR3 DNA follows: TGTGCCAGCAGCTTAGCTAGCGGGACGGAGACCCAGTACTTC.

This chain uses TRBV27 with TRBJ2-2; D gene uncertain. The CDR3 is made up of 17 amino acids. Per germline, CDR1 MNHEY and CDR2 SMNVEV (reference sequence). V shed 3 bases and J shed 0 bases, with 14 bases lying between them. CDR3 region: CASSFSLRLPNTGELFF. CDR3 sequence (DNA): TGTGCCAGCAGTTTCTCGCTGCGACTGCCGAACACCGGGGAGCTGTTTTTT.

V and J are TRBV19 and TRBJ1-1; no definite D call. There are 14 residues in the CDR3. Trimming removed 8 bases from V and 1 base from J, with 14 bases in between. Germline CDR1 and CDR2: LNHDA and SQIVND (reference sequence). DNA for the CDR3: TGTGCCAGTGGAAGGACGCCATCGAACACTGAAGCTTTCTTT. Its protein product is CASGRTPSNTEAFF.

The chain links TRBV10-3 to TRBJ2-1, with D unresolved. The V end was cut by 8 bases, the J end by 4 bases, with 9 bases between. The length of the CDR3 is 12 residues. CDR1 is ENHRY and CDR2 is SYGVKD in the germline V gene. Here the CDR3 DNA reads TGTGCCATCGGGCAGGAGTACAATGAGCAGTTCTTC. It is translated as CAIGQEYNEQFF.

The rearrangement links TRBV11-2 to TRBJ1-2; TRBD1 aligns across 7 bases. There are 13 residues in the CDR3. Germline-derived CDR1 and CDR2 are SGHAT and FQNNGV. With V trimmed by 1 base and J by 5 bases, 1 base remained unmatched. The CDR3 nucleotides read TGTGCCAGCAGCTTAGCACAGGGGTATGGCTACACCTTC. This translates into CASSLAQGYGYTF.

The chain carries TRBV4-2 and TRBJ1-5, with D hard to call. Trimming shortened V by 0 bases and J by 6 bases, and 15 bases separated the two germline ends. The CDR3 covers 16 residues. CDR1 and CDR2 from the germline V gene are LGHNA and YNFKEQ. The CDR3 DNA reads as TGTGCCAGCAGCCAAGAATTTGCGGGGTCCCGTCAGCCCCAGCATTTT. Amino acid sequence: CASSQEFAGSRQPQHF.

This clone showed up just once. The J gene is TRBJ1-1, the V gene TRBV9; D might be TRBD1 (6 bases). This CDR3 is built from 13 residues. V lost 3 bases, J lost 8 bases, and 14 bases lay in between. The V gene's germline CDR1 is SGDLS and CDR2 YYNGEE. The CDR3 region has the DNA TGTGCCAGCAGCGCCAGTATAGGGGGGGAAGCTTTCTTT. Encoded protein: CASSASIGGEAFF.

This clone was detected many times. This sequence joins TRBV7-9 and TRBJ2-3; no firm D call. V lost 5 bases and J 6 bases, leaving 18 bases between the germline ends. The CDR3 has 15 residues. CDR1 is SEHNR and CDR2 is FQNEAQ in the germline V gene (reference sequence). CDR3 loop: CASSRRTSRTDTQYF. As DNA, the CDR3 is TGTGCCAGCAGCCGCCGGACGTCTAGAACCGATACGCAGTATTTT.

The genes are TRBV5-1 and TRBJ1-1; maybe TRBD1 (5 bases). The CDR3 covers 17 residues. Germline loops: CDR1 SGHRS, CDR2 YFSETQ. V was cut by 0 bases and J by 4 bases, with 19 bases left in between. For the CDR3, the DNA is TGCGCCAGCAGCTTGGGATTACAGGCACCGGCGGGCACTGAAGCTTTCTTT. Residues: CASSLGLQAPAGTEAFF.

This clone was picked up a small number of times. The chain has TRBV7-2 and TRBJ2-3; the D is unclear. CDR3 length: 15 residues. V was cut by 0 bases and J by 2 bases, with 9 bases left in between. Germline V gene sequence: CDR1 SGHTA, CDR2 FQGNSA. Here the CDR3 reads CASSLASSITDTQYF. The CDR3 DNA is TGTGCCAGCAGCTTAGCGTCCTCAATCACAGATACGCAGTATTTT.

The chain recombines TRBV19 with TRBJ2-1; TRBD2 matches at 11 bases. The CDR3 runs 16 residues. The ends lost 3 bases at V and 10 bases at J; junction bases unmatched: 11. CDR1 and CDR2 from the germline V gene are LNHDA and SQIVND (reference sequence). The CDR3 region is CASSITSGRLFREQFF. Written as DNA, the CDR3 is TGTGCCAGTAGTATCACTAGCGGGAGACTTTTCCGGGAGCAGTTCTTC.

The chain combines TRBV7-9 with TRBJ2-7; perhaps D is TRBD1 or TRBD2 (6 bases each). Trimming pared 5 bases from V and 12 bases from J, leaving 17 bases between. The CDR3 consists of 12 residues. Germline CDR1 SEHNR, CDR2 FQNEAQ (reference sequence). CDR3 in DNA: TGTGCCAGCAGCGTTAGAGGGGGGATACGGTACTTC. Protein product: CASSVRGGIRYF.

The CDR3 nucleotides are TGTGCCAGCAGCTTGGGGACAGCCCGCACAGATACGCAGTATTTT. This translates into CASSLGTARTDTQYF. The V gene is TRBV7-9, the J gene TRBJ2-3; TRBD1 aligns across 7 bases. V lost 3 bases and J lost 1; bases outside the gene matches: 4. This CDR3 is built from 15 residues. Germline CDR1 and CDR2: SEHNR and FQNEAQ (reference sequence).

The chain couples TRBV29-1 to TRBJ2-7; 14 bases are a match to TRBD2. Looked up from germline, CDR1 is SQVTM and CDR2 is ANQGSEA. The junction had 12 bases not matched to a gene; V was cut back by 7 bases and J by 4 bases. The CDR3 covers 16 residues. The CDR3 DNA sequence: TGCAGCGGTGGCGATGGGGGGACTAGCGGGAGTTACGAGCAGTACTTC. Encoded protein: CSGGDGGTSGSYEQYF.

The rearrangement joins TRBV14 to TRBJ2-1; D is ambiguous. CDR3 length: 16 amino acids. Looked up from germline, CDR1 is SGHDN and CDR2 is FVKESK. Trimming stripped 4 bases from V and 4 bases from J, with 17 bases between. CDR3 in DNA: TGTGCCAGCAGCCCTTCGCGGACGAGAAATTACAATGAGCAGTTCTTC. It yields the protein CASSPSRTRNYNEQFF.